This TCR beta chain was documented in a study of lymphopenia after photon versus proton radiotherapy. Findings of the study overall: After the lymphocyte nadir, photon-treated repertoires showed oligoclonal expansion, especially of CD8+ Temra cells. A bigger post-nadir fall in TCR diversity correlated inversely with survival time in deceased patients. Only patients who died were analyzed for survival; proton advantage is unproven. Photon-treated patients lost naive T cells and TCR diversity; proton-treated stayed stable.

The CDR3 spans 15 residues. V was clipped by 4 bases and J by 4 bases, with 14 bases between them. Looked up from germline, CDR1 is SGHDT and CDR2 is YYEEEE. Using immunoSEQ multiplex PCR, the repertoire was profiled, and TCRdb retains in-frame clones only, with some absent. The table records 20,000 to 25,000 clones, 85% of them present only once. Concerning this clone itself: Its antigen is as yet unknown.

Material: peripheral blood, obtained from a patient treated with photon-based radiotherapy. V usage is TRBV5-6 and J usage is TRBJ1-4; D call uncertain. This clonotype was sampled from a man in his sixties with pancreatic cancer. This CDR3 is CASSMSPAGNEKLFF. In DNA, the CDR3 is TGTGCCAGCAGCATGAGCCCGGCGGGTAATGAAAAACTGTTTTTT.